The present TCR beta chain was sequenced within a study of blood T cell repertoires in COVID-19. Study details: Sample material is recorded as cDNA or gDNA derived from T cells, B-cell-depleted T cells, or PBMCs.

Profiling relied on immunoSEQ multiplex PCR, and the TCRdb table lists in-frame clones only, not all of them. The table includes about 180,000 clones, 84% detected once. Trimming removed 4 bases from V and 1 base from J; junction bases left unmatched: 14. Germline loops: CDR1 SGHRS, CDR2 YFSETQ. This CDR3 is built from 18 residues. In assigning cohorts, the study relied on participant-reported clinical history. The sequenced sample was PBMCs or T cells enriched from blood (not recorded which). The gene calls are TRBV5-1 and TRBJ2-1; 7 bases are a match to TRBD1. The clonotype originates from a man between 45 and 60 years old who had recovered from COVID-19. The CDR3 DNA reads as TGCGCCAGCAGCATCCGATCCGGGACAGAATTTTCCTACAATGAGCAGTTCTTC. This codes for CASSIRSGTEFSYNEQFF.